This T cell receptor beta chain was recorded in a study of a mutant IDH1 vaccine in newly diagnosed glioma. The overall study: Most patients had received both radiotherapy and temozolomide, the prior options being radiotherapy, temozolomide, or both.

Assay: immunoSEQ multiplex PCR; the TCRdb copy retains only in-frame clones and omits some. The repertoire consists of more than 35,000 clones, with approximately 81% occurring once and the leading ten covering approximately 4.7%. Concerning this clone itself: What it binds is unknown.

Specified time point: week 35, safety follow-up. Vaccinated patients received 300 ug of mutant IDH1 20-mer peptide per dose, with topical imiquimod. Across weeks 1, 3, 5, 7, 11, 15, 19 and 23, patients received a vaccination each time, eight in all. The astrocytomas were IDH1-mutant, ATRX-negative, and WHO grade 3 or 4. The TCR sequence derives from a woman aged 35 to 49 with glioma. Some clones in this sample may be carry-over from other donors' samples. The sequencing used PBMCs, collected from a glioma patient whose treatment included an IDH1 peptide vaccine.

This chain's CDR3 is CASSPLGQTQETQYF. For the CDR3, the DNA is TGCGCCAGCAGCCCTCTGGGACAAACTCAAGAGACCCAGTACTTC. The chain is built from TRBV5-1 and TRBJ2-5; D perhaps matches TRBD1 (6 bases). The V and J ends lost 4 bases and 2 bases respectively, with 15 bases between them. Germline values: CDR1 SGHRS, CDR2 YFSETQ. The CDR3 loop spans 15 amino acids.